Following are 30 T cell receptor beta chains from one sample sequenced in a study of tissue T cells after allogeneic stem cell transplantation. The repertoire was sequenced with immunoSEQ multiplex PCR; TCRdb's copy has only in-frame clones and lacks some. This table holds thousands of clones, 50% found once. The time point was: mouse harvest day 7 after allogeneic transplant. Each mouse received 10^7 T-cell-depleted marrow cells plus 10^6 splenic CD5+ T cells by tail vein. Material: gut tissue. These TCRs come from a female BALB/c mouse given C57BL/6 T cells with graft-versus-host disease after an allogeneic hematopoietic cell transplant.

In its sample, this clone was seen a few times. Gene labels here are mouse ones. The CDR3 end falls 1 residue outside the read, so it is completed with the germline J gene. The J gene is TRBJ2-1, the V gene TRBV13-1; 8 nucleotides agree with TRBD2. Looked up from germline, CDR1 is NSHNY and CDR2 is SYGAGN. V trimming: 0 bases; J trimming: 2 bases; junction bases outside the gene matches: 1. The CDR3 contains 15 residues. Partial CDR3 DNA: TGTGCCAGCAGTGATGGGGGGGGCGACTATGCTGAGCAGTTC. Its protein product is CASSDGGGDYAEQF. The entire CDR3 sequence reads CASSDGGGDYAEQFF.

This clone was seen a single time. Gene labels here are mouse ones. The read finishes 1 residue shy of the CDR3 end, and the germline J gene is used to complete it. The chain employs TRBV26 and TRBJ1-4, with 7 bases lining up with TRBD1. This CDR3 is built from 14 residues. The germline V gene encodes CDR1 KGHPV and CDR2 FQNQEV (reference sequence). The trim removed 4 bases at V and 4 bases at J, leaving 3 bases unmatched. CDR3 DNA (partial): TGTGCCAGCAGTCCGACAGGGCTCAACGAAAGATTATTT. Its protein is CASSPTGLNERLF. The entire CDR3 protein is CASSPTGLNERLFF.

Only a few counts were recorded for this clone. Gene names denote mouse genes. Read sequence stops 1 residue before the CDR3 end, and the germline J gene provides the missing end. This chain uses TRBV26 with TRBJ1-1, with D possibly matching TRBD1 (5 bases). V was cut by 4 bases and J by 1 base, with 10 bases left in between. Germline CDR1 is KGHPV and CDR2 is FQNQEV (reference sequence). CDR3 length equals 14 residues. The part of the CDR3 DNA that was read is TGTGCCAGCAGTCAGGGAAGGGGAAACACAGAAGTCTTC. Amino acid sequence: CASSQGRGNTEVF. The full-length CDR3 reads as CASSQGRGNTEVFF.

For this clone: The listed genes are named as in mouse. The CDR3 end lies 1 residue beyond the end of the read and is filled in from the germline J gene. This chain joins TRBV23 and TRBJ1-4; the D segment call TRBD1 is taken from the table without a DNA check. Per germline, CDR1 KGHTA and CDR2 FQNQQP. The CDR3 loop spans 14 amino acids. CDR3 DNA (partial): TGCTCCAGCAGTCAAGGACAGGGAGACGAAAGATTATTT. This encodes CSSSQGQGDERLF. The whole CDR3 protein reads CSSSQGQGDERLFF.

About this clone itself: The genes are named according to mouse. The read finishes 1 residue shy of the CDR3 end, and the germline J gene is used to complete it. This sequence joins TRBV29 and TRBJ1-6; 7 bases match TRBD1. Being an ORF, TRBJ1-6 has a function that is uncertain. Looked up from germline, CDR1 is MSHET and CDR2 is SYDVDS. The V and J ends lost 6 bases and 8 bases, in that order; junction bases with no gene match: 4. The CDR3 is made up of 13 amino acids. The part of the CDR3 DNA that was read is TGTGCTAGCAGACCCGGGACAGATTCGCCCCTCTAC. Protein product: CASRPGTDSPLY. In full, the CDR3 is CASRPGTDSPLYF.

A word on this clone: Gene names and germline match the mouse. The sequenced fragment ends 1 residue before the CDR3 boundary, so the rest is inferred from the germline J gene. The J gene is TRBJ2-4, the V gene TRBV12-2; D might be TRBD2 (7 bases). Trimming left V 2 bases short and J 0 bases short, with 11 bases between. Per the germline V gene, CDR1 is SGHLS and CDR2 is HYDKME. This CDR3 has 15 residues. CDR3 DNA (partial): TGTGCCAGCTCTCCCGGGGGGCGGAGTCAAAACACCTTGTAC. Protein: CASSPGGRSQNTLY. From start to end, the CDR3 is CASSPGGRSQNTLYF.

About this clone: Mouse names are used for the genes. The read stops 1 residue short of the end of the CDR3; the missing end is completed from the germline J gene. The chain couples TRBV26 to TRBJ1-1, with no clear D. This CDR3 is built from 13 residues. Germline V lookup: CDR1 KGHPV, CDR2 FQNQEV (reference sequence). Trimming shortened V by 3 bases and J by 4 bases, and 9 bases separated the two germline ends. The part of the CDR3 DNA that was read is TGTGCCAGCAGTCTTGAGGGTGGCACAGAAGTCTTC. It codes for CASSLEGGTEVF. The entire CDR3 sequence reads CASSLEGGTEVFF. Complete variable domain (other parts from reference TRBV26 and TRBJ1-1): NSKVIQTPRYLVKGQGQKAKMRCIPEKGHPVVFWYQQNKNNEFKFLINFQNQEVLQQIDMTEKRFSAECPSNSPCSLEIQSSEAGDSALYLCASSLEGGTEVFFGKGTRLTVV.

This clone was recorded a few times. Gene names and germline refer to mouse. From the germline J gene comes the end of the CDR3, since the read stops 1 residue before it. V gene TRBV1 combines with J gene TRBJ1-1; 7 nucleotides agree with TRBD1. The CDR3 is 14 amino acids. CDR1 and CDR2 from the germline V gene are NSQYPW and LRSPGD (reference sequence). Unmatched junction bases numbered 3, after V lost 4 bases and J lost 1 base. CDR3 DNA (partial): TGCACCTGCAGTGGCCGGGACAGAAACACAGAAGTCTTC. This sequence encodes CTCSGRDRNTEVF. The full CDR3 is CTCSGRDRNTEVFF.

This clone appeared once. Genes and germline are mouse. Here the CDR3 reads CASSVRGDTEVFF. CDR3 DNA (partial): TGTGCCAGCAGTGTCAGGGGTGACACAGAAGTCTTC. This chain uses TRBV26 with TRBJ1-1; possible D gene TRBD1, 6 bases. The CDR3 goes on 1 residue after the read ends, and that part is filled in from the germline J gene. V was pared by 5 bases and J by 3 bases, with 10 bases between. The germline V gene encodes CDR1 KGHPV and CDR2 FQNQEV (reference sequence). This CDR3 region has 13 residues.

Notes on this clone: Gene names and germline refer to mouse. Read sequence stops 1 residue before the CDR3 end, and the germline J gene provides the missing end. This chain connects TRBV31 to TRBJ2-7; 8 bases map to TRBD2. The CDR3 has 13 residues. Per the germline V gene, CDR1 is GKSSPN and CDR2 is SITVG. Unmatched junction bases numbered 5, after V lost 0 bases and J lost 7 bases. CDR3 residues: CAWSLGGAREQYF. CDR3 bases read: TGTGCCTGGAGTCTGGGGGGGGCGCGAGAACAGTAC.

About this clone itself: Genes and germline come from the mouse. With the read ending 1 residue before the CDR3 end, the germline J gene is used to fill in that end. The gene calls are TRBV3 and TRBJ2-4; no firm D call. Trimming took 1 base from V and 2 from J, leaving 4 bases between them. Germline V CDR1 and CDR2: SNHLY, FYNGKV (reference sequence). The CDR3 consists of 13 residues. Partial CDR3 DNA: TGTGCCAGCAGCTTAGACATTCAAAACACCTTGTAC. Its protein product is CASSLDIQNTLY. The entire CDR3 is CASSLDIQNTLYF.

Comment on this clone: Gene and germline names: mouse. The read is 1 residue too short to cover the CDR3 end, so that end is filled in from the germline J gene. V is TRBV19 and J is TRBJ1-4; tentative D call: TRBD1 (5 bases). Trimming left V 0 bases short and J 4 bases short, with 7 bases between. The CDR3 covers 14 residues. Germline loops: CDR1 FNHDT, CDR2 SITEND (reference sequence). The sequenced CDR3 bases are TGTGCCAGCAGTATAGGGCAGGGCAACGAAAGATTATTT. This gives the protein CASSIGQGNERLF. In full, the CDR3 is CASSIGQGNERLFF.

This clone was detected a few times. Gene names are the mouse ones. The CDR3 is CSSSRSSNERLFF. The covered CDR3 bases are TGCTCCAGCAGTCGGAGTTCCAACGAAAGATTATTT. This chain uses TRBV23 with TRBJ1-4. The read falls 1 residue short of the CDR3 end, and the missing part is taken from the germline J gene. Germline V gene data show CDR1 as KGHTA and CDR2 as FQNQQP. The CDR3 covers 13 residues.

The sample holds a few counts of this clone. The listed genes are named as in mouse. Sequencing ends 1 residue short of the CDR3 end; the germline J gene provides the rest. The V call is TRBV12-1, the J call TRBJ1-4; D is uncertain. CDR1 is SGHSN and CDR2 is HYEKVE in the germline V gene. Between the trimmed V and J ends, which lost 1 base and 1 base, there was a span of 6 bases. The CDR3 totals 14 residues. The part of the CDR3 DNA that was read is TGTGCCAGCTCTCTTTTGGGTTCCAACGAAAGATTATTT. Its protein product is CASSLLGSNERLF. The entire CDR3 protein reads CASSLLGSNERLFF.

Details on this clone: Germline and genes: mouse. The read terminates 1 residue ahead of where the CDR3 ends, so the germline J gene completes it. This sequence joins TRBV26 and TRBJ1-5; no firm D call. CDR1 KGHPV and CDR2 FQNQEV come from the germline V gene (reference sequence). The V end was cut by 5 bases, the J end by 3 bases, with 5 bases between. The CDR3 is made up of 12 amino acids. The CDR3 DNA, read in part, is TGTGCCAGCAGTTTACGCAACCAGGCTCCGCTT. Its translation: CASSLRNQAPL. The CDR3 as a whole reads CASSLRNQAPLF.

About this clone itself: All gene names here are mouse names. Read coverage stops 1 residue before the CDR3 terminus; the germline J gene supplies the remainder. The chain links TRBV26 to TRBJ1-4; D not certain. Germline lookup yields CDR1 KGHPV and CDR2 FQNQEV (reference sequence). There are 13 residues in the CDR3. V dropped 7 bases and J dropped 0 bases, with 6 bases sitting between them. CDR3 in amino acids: CASKTVSNERLFF. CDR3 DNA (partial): TGTGCCAGCAAAACGGTTTCCAACGAAAGATTATTT.

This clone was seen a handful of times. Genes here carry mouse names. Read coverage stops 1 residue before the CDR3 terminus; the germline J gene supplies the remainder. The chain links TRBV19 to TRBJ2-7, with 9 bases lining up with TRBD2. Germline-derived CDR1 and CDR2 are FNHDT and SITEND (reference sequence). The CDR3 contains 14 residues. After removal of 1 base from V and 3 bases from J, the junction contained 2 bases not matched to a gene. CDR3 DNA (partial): TGTGCCAGCAGTATACGCTGGGGGGGCTATGAACAGTAC. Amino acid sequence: CASSIRWGGYEQY. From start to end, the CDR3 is CASSIRWGGYEQYF.

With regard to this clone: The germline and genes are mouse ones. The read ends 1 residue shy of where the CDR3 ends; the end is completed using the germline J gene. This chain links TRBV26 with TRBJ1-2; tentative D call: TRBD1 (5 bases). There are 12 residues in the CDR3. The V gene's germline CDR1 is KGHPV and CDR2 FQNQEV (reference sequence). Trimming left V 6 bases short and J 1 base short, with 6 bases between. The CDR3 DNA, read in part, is TGTGCCAGCAGGGACATAAACTCCGACTACACC. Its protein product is CASRDINSDYT. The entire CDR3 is CASRDINSDYTF.

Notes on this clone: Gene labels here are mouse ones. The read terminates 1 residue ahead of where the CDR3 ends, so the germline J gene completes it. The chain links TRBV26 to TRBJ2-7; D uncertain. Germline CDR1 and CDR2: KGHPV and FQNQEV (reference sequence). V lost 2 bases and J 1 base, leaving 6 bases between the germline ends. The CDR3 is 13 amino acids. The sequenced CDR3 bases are TGTGCCAGCAGTCTGACGATATCCTATGAACAGTAC. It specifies CASSLTISYEQY. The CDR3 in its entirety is CASSLTISYEQYF.

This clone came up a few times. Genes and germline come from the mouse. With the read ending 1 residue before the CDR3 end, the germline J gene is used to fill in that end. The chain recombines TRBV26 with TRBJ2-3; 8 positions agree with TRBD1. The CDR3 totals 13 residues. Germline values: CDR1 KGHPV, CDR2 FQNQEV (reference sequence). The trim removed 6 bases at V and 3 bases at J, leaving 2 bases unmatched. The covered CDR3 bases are TGTGCCAGCAGCCGACAGGGGGCAGAAACGCTGTAT. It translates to CASSRQGAETLY. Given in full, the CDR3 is CASSRQGAETLYF.

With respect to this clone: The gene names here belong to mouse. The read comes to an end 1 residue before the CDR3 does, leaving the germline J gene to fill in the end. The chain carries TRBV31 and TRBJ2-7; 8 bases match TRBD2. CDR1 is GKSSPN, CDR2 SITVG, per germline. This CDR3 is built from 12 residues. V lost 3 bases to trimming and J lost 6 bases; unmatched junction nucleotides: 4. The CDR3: CAWSPDWVEQYF. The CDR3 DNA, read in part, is TGTGCCTGGAGCCCGGACTGGGTTGAACAGTAC.

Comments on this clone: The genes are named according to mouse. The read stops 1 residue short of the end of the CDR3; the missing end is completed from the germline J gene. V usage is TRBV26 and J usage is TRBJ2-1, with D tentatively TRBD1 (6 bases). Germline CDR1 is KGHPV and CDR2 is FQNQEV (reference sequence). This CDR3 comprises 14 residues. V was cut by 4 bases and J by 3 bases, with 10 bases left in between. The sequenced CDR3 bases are TGTGCCAGCAGTCCGCAGGGGTCCTATGCTGAGCAGTTC. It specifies CASSPQGSYAEQF. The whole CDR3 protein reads CASSPQGSYAEQFF.

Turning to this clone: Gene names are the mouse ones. The sequenced part of the CDR3 DNA is TGTGCAAGCAGCCTGGGACAGGGGACAGAAGTCTTC. It yields the protein CASSLGQGTEVF. The CDR3 in full is CASSLGQGTEVFF. The V call is TRBV16, the J call TRBJ1-1; 10 nucleotides match TRBD1. Read data end 1 residue before the CDR3 end; the end is taken from the germline J gene. The CDR3 spans 13 residues. V shed 5 bases and J 5 bases; nucleotides not matched to a gene: 2. Germline CDR1 and CDR2: SGHSA and FRNQAP. Full variable domain (outside the CDR3, taken from reference TRBV16 and TRBJ1-1): NAGVIQTPRHKVTGKGQEATLWCEPISGHSAVFWYRQTIVQGLEFLTYFRNQAPIDDSGMPKERFSAQMPNQSHSTLKIQSTQPQDSAVYLCASSLGQGTEVFFGKGTRLTVV.

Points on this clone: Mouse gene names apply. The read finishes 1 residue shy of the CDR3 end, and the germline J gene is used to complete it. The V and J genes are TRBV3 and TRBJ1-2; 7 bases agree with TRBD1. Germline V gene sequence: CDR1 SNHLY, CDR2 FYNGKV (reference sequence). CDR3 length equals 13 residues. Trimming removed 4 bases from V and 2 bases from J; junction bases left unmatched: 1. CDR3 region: CASSSTGNSDYTF. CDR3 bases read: TGTGCCAGCAGCTCGACAGGGAACTCCGACTACACC.

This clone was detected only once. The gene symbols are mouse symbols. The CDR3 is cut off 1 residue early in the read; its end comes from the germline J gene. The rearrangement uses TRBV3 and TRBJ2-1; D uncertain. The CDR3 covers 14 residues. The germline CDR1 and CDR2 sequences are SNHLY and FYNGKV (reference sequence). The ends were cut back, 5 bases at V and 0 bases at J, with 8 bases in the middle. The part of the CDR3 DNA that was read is TGTGCCAGCAGCGCGGGGTTTAACTATGCTGAGCAGTTC. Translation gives CASSAGFNYAEQF. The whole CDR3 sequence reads CASSAGFNYAEQFF.

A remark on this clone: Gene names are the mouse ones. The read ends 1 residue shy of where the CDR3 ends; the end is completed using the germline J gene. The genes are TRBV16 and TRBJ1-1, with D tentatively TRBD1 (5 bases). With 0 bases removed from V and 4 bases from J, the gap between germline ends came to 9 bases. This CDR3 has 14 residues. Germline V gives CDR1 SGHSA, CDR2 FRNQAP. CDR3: CASSLEGGITEVFF. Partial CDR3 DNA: TGTGCAAGCAGCTTAGAGGGGGGGATCACAGAAGTCTTC.

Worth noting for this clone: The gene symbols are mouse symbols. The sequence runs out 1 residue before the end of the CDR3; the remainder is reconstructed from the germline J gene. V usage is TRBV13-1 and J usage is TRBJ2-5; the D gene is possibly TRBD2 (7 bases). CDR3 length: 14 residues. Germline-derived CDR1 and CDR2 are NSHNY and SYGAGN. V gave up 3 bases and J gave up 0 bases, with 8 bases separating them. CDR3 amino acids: CASSGGANQDTQYF. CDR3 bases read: TGTGCCAGCAGTGGGGGGGCGAACCAAGACACCCAGTAC.

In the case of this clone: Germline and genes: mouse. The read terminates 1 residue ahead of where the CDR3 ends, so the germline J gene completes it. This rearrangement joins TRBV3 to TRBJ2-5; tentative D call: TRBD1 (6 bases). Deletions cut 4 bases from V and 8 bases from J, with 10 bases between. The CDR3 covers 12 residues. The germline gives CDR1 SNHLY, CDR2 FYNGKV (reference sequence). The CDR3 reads CASSSLGGTQYF. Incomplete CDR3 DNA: TGTGCCAGCAGCTCCCTAGGGGGCACCCAGTAC. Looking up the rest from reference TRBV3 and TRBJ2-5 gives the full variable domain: GPKVLQIPSHQIIDMGQMVTLNCDPVSNHLYFYWYKQILGQQMEFLVNFYNGKVMEKSKLFKDQFSVERPDGSYFTLKIQPTALEDSAVYFCASSSLGGTQYFGPGTRLLVL.

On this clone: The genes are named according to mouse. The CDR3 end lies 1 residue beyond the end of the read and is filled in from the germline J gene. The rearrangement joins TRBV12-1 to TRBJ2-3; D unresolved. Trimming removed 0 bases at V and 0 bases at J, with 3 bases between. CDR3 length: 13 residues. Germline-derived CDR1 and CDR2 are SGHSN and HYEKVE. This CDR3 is CASSLASAETLYF. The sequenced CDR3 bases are TGTGCCAGCTCTCTCGCCAGTGCAGAAACGCTGTAT.

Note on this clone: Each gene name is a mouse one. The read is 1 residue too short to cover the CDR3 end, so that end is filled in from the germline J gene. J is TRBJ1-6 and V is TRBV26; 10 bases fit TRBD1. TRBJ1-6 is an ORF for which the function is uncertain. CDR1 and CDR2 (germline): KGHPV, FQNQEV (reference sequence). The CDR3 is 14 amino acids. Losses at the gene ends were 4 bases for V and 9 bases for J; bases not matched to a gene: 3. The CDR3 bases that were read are TGTGCCAGCAGTCCGACAGGGGGCGGTTCGCCCCTCTAC. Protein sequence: CASSPTGGGSPLY. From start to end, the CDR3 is CASSPTGGGSPLYF.